This is a list of T cell receptor beta chains from one sample in a study of T cells in localized non-small cell lung cancer. TCRdb keeps only in-frame clones here, not all; method: immunoSEQ multiplex PCR. Here the sample spans tens of thousands of clones, about 90% being singletons. The sequencing here drew on peripheral blood, taken before any cancer treatment. The receptors stem from a female donor of 60 years or more with stage I lung adenocarcinoma. Each CDR3 is given with its conserved first and last residue. D genes are given only for firm matches. Where a row states a size, it is once, few, many or the class of an expanded clone; other rows omit it.

NA	TRBD1	TRBV6-6	TRBJ2-1	CASSYSRDRGNEQFF	TGTGCCAGCAGTTATTCCCGGGACAGGGGTAATGAGCAGTTCTTC
NA	NA	TRBV11-3	TRBJ2-1	CASSSSGWSSYNEQFF	TGTGCCAGCAGCAGCTCGGGGTGGAGCTCCTACAATGAGCAGTTCTTC
NA	TRBD1	TRBV9	TRBJ2-1	CASSNDRDNEQFF	TGTGCCAGCAGTAACGACAGGGACAATGAGCAGTTCTTC
NA	TRBD1	TRBV28	TRBJ2-7	CASSFLGGTGEKPYEQYF	TGTGCCAGCAGTTTCCTAGGGGGGACAGGGGAGAAACCCTACGAGCAGTACTTC
NA	TRBD1	TRBV7-8	TRBJ2-7	CASSLRDRAHEQYF	TGTGCCAGCAGCTTAAGGGACAGGGCCCACGAGCAGTACTTC
NA	NA	TRBV19	TRBJ1-4	CASSRNRNEKLFF	TGTGCCAGTAGTCGAAACAGGAATGAAAAACTGTTTTTT
NA	TRBD2	TRBV27	TRBJ2-2	CASSQGLAGGRVTGELFF	TGTGCCAGCAGCCAGGGACTAGCGGGGGGGCGGGTCACCGGGGAGCTGTTTTTT
few	NA	TRBV19	TRBJ1-5	CASSIERSNQPQHF	TGTGCCAGTAGTATAGAACGGAGCAATCAGCCCCAGCATTTT
NA	NA	TRBV11-3	TRBJ2-1	CASSPLEGSGPLNEQFF	TGTGCCAGCAGCCCTCTAGAGGGGAGCGGGCCCCTCAATGAGCAGTTCTTC
NA	NA	TRBV9	TRBJ1-6	CASSETPQDSPLHF	TGTGCCAGCAGCGAGACGCCACAGGATTCACCCCTCCACTTT
NA	NA	TRBV10-2	TRBJ2-5	CASSPPLSETQYF	TGCGCCAGCAGTCCCCCCTTGTCGGAGACCCAGTACTTC
NA	TRBD2	TRBV28	TRBJ2-1	CASSRAGLNDEQFF	TGTGCCAGCAGTCGTGCGGGACTAAACGATGAGCAGTTCTTC
NA	NA	TRBV6-6	TRBJ1-2	CASSTRGGGYTF	TGTGCCAGCAGTACCCGCGGAGGAGGCTACACCTTC
once	NA	TRBV5-1	TRBJ1-4	CASSLEGRNEKLFF	TGCGCCAGCAGCTTGGAAGGGAGGAATGAAAAACTGTTTTTT
NA	NA	TRBV6-6	TRBJ2-5	CASSYGDPRDTQYF	TGTGCCAGCAGTTACGGTGACCCAAGAGACACCCAGTACTTC
NA	NA	TRBV6-6	TRBJ2-5	CASSPLETQYF	TGTGCCAGCAGTCCCCTGGAGACCCAGTACTTC
NA	NA	TRBV6-1	TRBJ1-2	CATYLEGYTF	TGTGCCACCTACCTCGAGGGTTACACCTTC
once	TRBD1	TRBV19	TRBJ1-5	CASRIGQGGYQPQHF	TGTGCCAGTCGGATCGGACAGGGTGGATACCAGCCCCAGCATTTT
NA	NA	TRBV5-4	TRBJ1-1	CASSLAGWGSTEAFF	TGTGCCAGCAGCTTGGCCGGGTGGGGGAGCACTGAAGCTTTCTTT
NA	NA	TRBV5-1	TRBJ2-5	CASVPVGGQETQYF	TGCGCCAGCGTTCCCGTCGGAGGTCAAGAGACCCAGTACTTC
NA	NA	TRBV7-8	TRBJ2-3	CASSLGRIALTDTQYF	TGTGCCAGCAGCTTAGGGAGGATAGCGCTGACAGATACGCAGTATTTT
NA	NA	TRBV5-6	TRBJ1-3	CASSFISAGNTIYF	TGTGCCAGCAGCTTCATTTCTGCTGGAAACACCATATATTTT
NA	NA	TRBV5-1	TRBJ2-7	CASSLFDPKRDEQYF	TGCGCCAGCAGCTTGTTCGACCCGAAGAGAGACGAGCAGTACTTC
NA	TRBD1	TRBV5-1	TRBJ1-6	CASSVDRGRDSPLHF	TGCGCCAGCAGCGTCGACAGGGGGCGGGATTCACCCCTCCACTTT
NA	NA	TRBV7-2	TRBJ1-2	CASSPTPGQNYGYTF	TGTGCCAGCAGCCCAACCCCCGGACAGAACTATGGCTACACCTTC
NA	NA	TRBV5-1	TRBJ2-3	CASSVGLETDTQYF	TGCGCCAGCAGCGTCGGGCTGGAGACAGATACGCAGTATTTT
NA	TRBD1	TRBV5-1	TRBJ2-5	CASSLAGQGRTQYF	TGCGCCAGCAGCTTGGCCGGACAGGGAAGGACCCAGTACTTC
NA	NA	TRBV11-3	TRBJ1-1	CASSTYREDTEAFF	TGTGCCAGCAGCACGTACAGGGAGGACACTGAAGCTTTCTTT
NA	NA	TRBV4-3	TRBJ2-1	CASSQDQAGRYNEQFF	TGCGCCAGCAGCCAAGATCAGGCGGGGCGATACAATGAGCAGTTCTTC
NA	NA	TRBV7-9	TRBJ2-3	CASSWADTQYF	TGTGCCAGCAGCTGGGCAGATACGCAGTATTTT
few	TRBD1	TRBV7-9	TRBJ2-7	CASSGTGTGGIEQYF	TGTGCCAGCAGCGGAACCGGGACAGGGGGTATAGAGCAGTACTTC
NA	TRBD1	TRBV7-6	TRBJ1-6	CASSSDRHNSPLHF	TGTGCCAGCAGCTCGGACAGGCATAATTCACCCCTCCACTTT
NA	NA	TRBV7-2	TRBJ1-2	CASSAPWAAGHYGYTF	TGTGCCAGCAGCGCCCCCTGGGCGGCAGGCCACTATGGCTACACCTTC
NA	TRBD1	TRBV2	TRBJ2-5	CASSADRAWEETQYF	TGTGCCAGCAGCGCGGACAGGGCCTGGGAAGAGACCCAGTACTTC
NA	NA	TRBV9	TRBJ2-2	CASSVRGNTNTGELFF	TGTGCCAGCAGCGTACGCGGAAATACGAACACCGGGGAGCTGTTTTTT
NA	NA	TRBV5-1	TRBJ2-1	CASSLVGGGGNEQFF	TGCGCCAGCAGCTTGGTCGGCGGGGGCGGAAATGAGCAGTTCTTC
NA	NA	TRBV7-8	TRBJ2-1	CASSSMANSYNEQFF	TGTGCCAGCAGCTCCATGGCGAACTCCTACAATGAGCAGTTCTTC
NA	NA	TRBV4-3	TRBJ1-4	CASSQVDLDGGRKLFF	TGCGCCAGCAGCCAAGTCGATCTAGATGGGGGACGAAAACTGTTTTTT
NA	TRBD2	TRBV29-1	TRBJ2-3	CSVEGAGGSTDTQYF	TGCAGCGTTGAAGGAGCGGGGGGGAGCACAGATACGCAGTATTTT
NA	NA	TRBV18	TRBJ2-1	CASSVQNRPDRSGEQFF	TGTGCCAGCTCAGTTCAAAACCGACCCGACAGGTCTGGTGAGCAGTTCTTC